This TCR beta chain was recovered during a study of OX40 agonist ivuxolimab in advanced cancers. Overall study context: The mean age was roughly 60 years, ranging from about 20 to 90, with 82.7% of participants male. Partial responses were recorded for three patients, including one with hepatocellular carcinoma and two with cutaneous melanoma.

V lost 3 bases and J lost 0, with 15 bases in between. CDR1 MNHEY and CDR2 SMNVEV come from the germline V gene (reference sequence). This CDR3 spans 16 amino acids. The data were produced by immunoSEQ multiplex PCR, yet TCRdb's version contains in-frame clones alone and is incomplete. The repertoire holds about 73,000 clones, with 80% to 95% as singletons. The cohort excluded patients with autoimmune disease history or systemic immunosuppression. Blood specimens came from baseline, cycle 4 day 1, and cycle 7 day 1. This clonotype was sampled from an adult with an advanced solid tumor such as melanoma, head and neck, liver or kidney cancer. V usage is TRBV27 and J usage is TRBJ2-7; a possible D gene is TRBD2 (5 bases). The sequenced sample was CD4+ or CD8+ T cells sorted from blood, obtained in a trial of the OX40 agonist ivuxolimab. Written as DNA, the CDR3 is TGTGCCAGCAGTTTTGCCCTTAGAAGCGGCTCCTACGAGCAGTACTTC. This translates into CASSFALRSGSYEQYF.